This entry features one TCR beta chain sequence. V was shortened by 4 bases and J by 3 bases, with 21 bases between the two germline ends. CDR3 length: 16 amino acids. CDR1 and CDR2 from the germline V gene are GTSNPN and SVGIG (reference sequence). The data were taken from a study of cytomegalovirus exposure and HLA in healthy donors. Some clones are missing from TCRdb's copy, which holds only in-frame ones; the method was immunoSEQ multiplex PCR. The table has hundreds of thousands of clones, roughly nine tenths seen once; the top ten hold 12%. The chain uses TRBV30 and TRBJ1-1, with D possibly matching TRBD1 (5 bases). Source material: PBMCs. The sequence derives from a man between 18 and 35 years old in good health and CMV-seropositive. CDR3 residues: CAWKDLGGSSDTEAFF. The CDR3 DNA follows: TGTGCCTGGAAAGACTTGGGGGGTTCGTCGGACACTGAAGCTTTCTTT.